The 28 T cell receptor beta chains presented below share a single source sample, sequenced in a study of T cell responses to AZD1222 COVID-19 vaccine. Assay: immunoSEQ multiplex PCR; the TCRdb copy retains only in-frame clones and omits some. The table has around 200,000 clones, approximately 90% seen once. The sample here was peripheral blood, taken 28 days after the second AZD1222 dose. These receptors came from an adult who received the AZD1222 COVID-19 vaccine.

The chain joins TRBV6-5 to TRBJ2-7; D may be TRBD1 (6 bases). CDR3 length equals 15 residues. V was cut by 2 bases and J by 0 bases, with 11 bases left in between. CDR1 is MNHEY, CDR2 SVGAGI, per germline. The CDR3 bases are TGTGCCAGCAGTTACCCTCAGGGGATCTCCTACGAGCAGTACTTC. This gives the protein CASSYPQGISYEQYF.

The genes are TRBV28 and TRBJ2-5, with TRBD2 matching over 9 bases. V was clipped by 7 bases and J by 3 bases; unmatched bases: 9. Per the germline V gene, CDR1 is MDHEN and CDR2 is SYDVKM. The CDR3 is 15 residues long. The CDR3 reads CASKEASGTEETQYF. As DNA, the CDR3 is TGTGCCAGCAAGGAGGCTAGCGGGACGGAAGAGACCCAGTACTTC.

The chain employs TRBV10-3 and TRBJ1-6; no firm D call. The CDR3 spans 13 residues. V shed 6 bases and J shed 6 bases, with 9 bases lying between them. Germline V gives CDR1 ENHRY, CDR2 SYGVKD. CDR3 sequence (DNA): TGTGCCATCAGGGGCCTGGGTAATTCACCCCTCCACTTT. Protein product: CAIRGLGNSPLHF.

The J gene is TRBJ1-1, the V gene TRBV5-1; D is ambiguous. Trimming shortened V by 0 bases and J by 4 bases, and 7 bases separated the two germline ends. This CDR3 is built from 13 residues. Looked up from germline, CDR1 is SGHRS and CDR2 is YFSETQ. The CDR3 nucleotides read TGCGCCAGCAGCTTGGACGGGAGCACTGAAGCTTTCTTT. Residues: CASSLDGSTEAFF.

This chain links TRBV6-2 or TRBV6-3 with TRBJ2-3, with D unclear. The CDR3 contains 13 residues. Trimming shortened V by 2 bases and J by 3 bases, and 6 bases separated the two germline ends. From germline, CDR1 is MNHEY and CDR2 SVGEGT. The DNA of the CDR3 is TGTGCCAGCAGTTACGCGAGGACAGATACGCAGTATTTT. Amino acid sequence: CASSYARTDTQYF.

V is TRBV19 and J is TRBJ2-1; 8 bases map to TRBD1. The CDR3 extends over 14 amino acids. The trim removed 4 bases at V and 7 bases at J, leaving 6 bases unmatched. In germline, CDR1 is LNHDA, CDR2 SQIVND (reference sequence). The CDR3 sequence is CASSSQGAPNEQFF. The CDR3 DNA reads TGTGCCAGTAGTAGTCAGGGGGCGCCTAATGAGCAGTTCTTC.

The chain links TRBV5-4 to TRBJ1-4, with D unclear. The V end was cut by 1 base, the J end by 7 bases, with 8 bases between. The CDR3 sequence is 13 residues long. The V gene's germline CDR1 is SGHNT and CDR2 YYREEE (reference sequence). The CDR3 DNA sequence: TGTGCCAGCAGCTTGCAGGACGGTGAAAAACTGTTTTTT. Protein: CASSLQDGEKLFF.

J is TRBJ2-7 and V is TRBV6-5; no definite D call. Germline-derived CDR1 and CDR2 are MNHEY and SVGAGI. CDR3 length: 13 amino acids. V dropped 5 bases and J dropped 0 bases, with 8 bases sitting between them. CDR3 residues: CASSLHFSYEQYF. In DNA form, the CDR3 reads TGTGCCAGCAGTCTCCACTTCTCCTACGAGCAGTACTTC.

The genes are TRBV4-1 and TRBJ2-7; 8 positions match TRBD1. Trimming took 2 bases from V and 9 from J; bases not matched to a gene: 15. Germline V gene sequence: CDR1 MGHRA, CDR2 YSYEKL. The CDR3 extends over 16 amino acids. The CDR3 reads CASSQTGGRIRSMQYF. The CDR3 DNA follows: TGCGCCAGCAGCCAAACAGGGGGTAGGATCCGTTCGATGCAGTACTTC.

This CDR3 is CASSAGQGSTDTQYF. As DNA, the CDR3 is TGTGCCAGCAGCGCGGGACAGGGGAGCACAGATACGCAGTATTTT. The chain employs TRBV7-9 and TRBJ2-3; TRBD1 aligns across 10 bases. The germline CDR1 and CDR2 sequences are SEHNR and FQNEAQ (reference sequence). CDR3 length equals 15 residues. Trimming cost V 5 bases and J 0 bases; bases outside gene matches: 2.

This chain connects TRBV7-2 to TRBJ1-6; no clear D gene. Germline values: CDR1 SGHTA, CDR2 FQGNSA. The CDR3 is made up of 14 amino acids. Trimming removed 2 bases from V and 4 bases from J, with 6 bases in between. The CDR3 reads CASSLWEYNSPLHF. The CDR3 DNA reads as TGTGCCAGCAGCTTATGGGAATATAATTCACCCCTCCACTTT.

This rearrangement joins TRBV2 to TRBJ2-7; weak D call: TRBD2 (6 bases). Germline CDR1 and CDR2: SNHLY and FYNNEI. Trimming took 4 bases from V and 5 from J, leaving 12 bases between them. This CDR3 spans 13 amino acids. The DNA for the CDR3 is TGTGCCAGCAGTGGTTCCGGGAGCCACGAGCAGTACTTC. It encodes CASSGSGSHEQYF.

V and J are TRBV7-2 and TRBJ1-6; D remains unclear. Trimming pared 5 bases from V and 7 bases from J, leaving 12 bases between. This CDR3 has 14 amino acids. Germline CDR1 SGHTA, CDR2 FQGNSA. CDR3 DNA: TGTGCCAGCAGCCTCTGGGGAGGGAATTCACCCCTCCACTTT. Amino acids: CASSLWGGNSPLHF.

The V gene is TRBV27, the J gene TRBJ2-5, with 9 positions matching TRBD2. CDR1 is MNHEY and CDR2 is SMNVEV in the germline V gene (reference sequence). This CDR3 has 14 amino acids. The junction had 6 bases not matched to a gene; V was cut back by 5 bases and J by 5 bases. In nucleotides, the CDR3 is TGTGCCAGCAGTCCCTTAGCGGGAGACGAGACCCAGTACTTC. Its translation is CASSPLAGDETQYF.

This chain joins TRBV29-1 and TRBJ2-7; the match to TRBD2 covers 10 bases. CDR1 SQVTM and CDR2 ANQGSEA come from the germline V gene. Unmatched junction bases numbered 12, after V lost 4 bases and J lost 6 bases. This CDR3 contains 15 residues. CDR3 sequence (DNA): TGCAGCGTTGGCCTAGCGGGAGTGGGTGCGGCCGAGCAGTACTTC. Translating gives CSVGLAGVGAAEQYF.

The chain uses TRBV5-8 and TRBJ1-6; TRBD1 is a possible D gene (5 bases). Germline-derived CDR1 and CDR2 are SGHTS and YDEGEE. V was cut by 4 bases and J by 7 bases, with 12 bases left in between. This CDR3 contains 14 residues. Written as DNA, the CDR3 is TGTGCCAGCAGCCGGGACTATGGGAATTCACCCCTCCACTTT. Translated, it gives CASSRDYGNSPLHF.

The chain has TRBV4-2 and TRBJ2-7; 14 positions match TRBD2. Germline CDR1 is LGHNA and CDR2 is YNFKEQ. CDR3 length equals 17 residues. With 3 bases clipped from V and 4 bases from J, the junction kept 8 bases outside the gene matches. The chain's CDR3 is CASSQGAGTSGSYEQYF. CDR3 nucleotide sequence: TGTGCCAGCAGCCAGGGCGCCGGGACTAGCGGGAGTTACGAGCAGTACTTC.

The V call is TRBV29-1, the J call TRBJ2-2; D call uncertain. V was cut by 7 bases and J by 9 bases, with 18 bases left in between. The CDR3 has 13 amino acids. CDR1 SQVTM and CDR2 ANQGSEA come from the germline V gene. CDR3 nucleotides: TGCAGCGCCTTGGGCTCCCCTGAAAGGGAGCTGTTTTTT. Residues: CSALGSPERELFF.

The V and J genes are TRBV5-4 and TRBJ1-2; tentative D call: TRBD1 (6 bases). The CDR3 has 14 residues. Germline V CDR1 and CDR2: SGHNT, YYREEE (reference sequence). Trimming pared 0 bases from V and 8 bases from J, leaving 14 bases between. The chain's CDR3 is CASSLDREVGGYTF. CDR3 DNA sequence: TGTGCCAGCAGCTTGGACAGGGAGGTAGGAGGCTACACCTTC.

The chain carries TRBV19 and TRBJ1-1; 8 positions agree with TRBD1. The V gene end was trimmed by 1 base and the J gene end by 7 bases; junction bases not matched to a gene: 8. The V gene's germline CDR1 is LNHDA and CDR2 SQIVND (reference sequence). The length of the CDR3 is 15 residues. CDR3 residues: CASSIVAGGANEAFF. The CDR3 DNA reads as TGTGCCAGTAGTATAGTAGCAGGGGGCGCGAATGAAGCTTTCTTT.

The chain combines TRBV19 with TRBJ1-2, with a tentative D call TRBD1 (6 bases). Trimming removed 5 bases at V and 2 bases at J, with 12 bases between. This CDR3 comprises 14 residues. Germline CDR1 and CDR2: LNHDA and SQIVND (reference sequence). CDR3 sequence reads: CASSPQGPNYGYTF. CDR3 nucleotides: TGTGCCAGTAGTCCCCAGGGGCCCAACTATGGCTACACCTTC.

J is TRBJ2-1 and V is TRBV28, with 12 bases lining up with TRBD2. The CDR3 covers 15 residues. In germline, CDR1 is MDHEN, CDR2 SYDVKM. Trimming removed 7 bases from V and 5 bases from J; junction bases left unmatched: 6. The CDR3 DNA reads as TGTGCCAGCATCGAGACTAGCGGGGGACACAATGAGCAGTTCTTC. It is translated as CASIETSGGHNEQFF.

The CDR3 reads CASSLSPVNEKLFF. The CDR3 nucleotides read TGTGCCAGCAGCTTATCCCCCGTGAATGAAAAACTGTTTTTT. The chain couples TRBV11-2 to TRBJ1-4; no firm D call. Germline loops: CDR1 SGHAT, CDR2 FQNNGV. The CDR3 spans 14 residues. The V end lost 2 bases, the J end lost 5 bases, and 9 bases lay between the germline ends.

V is TRBV7-8 and J is TRBJ2-7; D might be TRBD2 (6 bases). The CDR3 covers 13 residues. V was shortened by 3 bases and J by 5 bases, with 11 bases between the two germline ends. Germline CDR1 and CDR2: SGHVS and FQNEAQ. The DNA of the CDR3 is TGTGCCAGCAGCTTCCGATGGGAGGACGAGCAGTACTTC. Translation gives CASSFRWEDEQYF. The whole variable domain, remainder taken from reference TRBV7-8 and TRBJ2-7, is GAGVSQSPRYKVAKRGQDVALRCDPISGHVSLFWYQQALGQGPEFLTYFQNEAQLDKSGLPSDRFFAERPEGSVSTLKIQRTQQEDSAVYLCASSFRWEDEQYFGPGTRLTVT.

The CDR3 DNA sequence: TGTGCCAGCAGCACCCGGACAGGGGCCTACGAGCAGTACTTC. Amino acid sequence: CASSTRTGAYEQYF. V is TRBV9 and J is TRBJ2-7; 9 nucleotides align to TRBD1. V lost 4 bases and J lost 2; bases outside the gene matches: 4. The CDR3 sequence is 14 residues long. The germline gives CDR1 SGDLS, CDR2 YYNGEE.

This sequence joins TRBV5-1 and TRBJ2-7; 7 bases line up with TRBD2. This CDR3 comprises 16 residues. The V and J ends lost 2 bases and 0 bases, in that order; junction bases with no gene match: 8. Per germline, CDR1 SGHRS and CDR2 YFSETQ. CDR3 in amino acids: CASSLRLARSSYEQYF. CDR3 in DNA: TGCGCCAGCAGCTTAAGACTAGCAAGGAGCTCCTACGAGCAGTACTTC. The full variable domain, its missing parts supplied by reference TRBV5-1 and TRBJ2-7, is KAGVTQTPRYLIKTRGQQVTLSCSPISGHRSVSWYQQTPGQGLQFLFEYFSETQRNKGNFPGRFSGRQFSNSRSEMNVSTLELGDSALYLCASSLRLARSSYEQYFGPGTRLTVT.

The chain combines TRBV9 with TRBJ1-5; D unclear. Between the trimmed V and J ends, which lost 4 bases and 1 base, there was a span of 9 bases. The CDR3 spans 14 residues. The germline V gene has CDR1 SGDLS and CDR2 YYNGEE. CDR3 sequence reads: CASSLLGSNQPQHF. The CDR3 DNA reads TGTGCCAGCAGCCTACTTGGGAGCAATCAGCCCCAGCATTTT. Supplemented by reference TRBV9 and TRBJ1-5, the full variable domain reads DSGVTQTPKHLITATGQRVTLRCSPRSGDLSVYWYQQSLDQGLQFLIQYYNGEERAKGNILERFSAQQFPDLHSELNLSSLELGDSALYFCASSLLGSNQPQHFGDGTRLSIL.

V and J are TRBV27 and TRBJ2-7; D may match TRBD1 or TRBD2 (6 bases each). Germline CDR1 reads MNHEY; CDR2 reads SMNVEV (reference sequence). The length of the CDR3 is 15 residues. Between the trimmed V and J ends, which lost 3 bases and 1 base, there was a span of 13 bases. The CDR3 region is CASSFQGRGSYEQYF. CDR3 DNA: TGTGCCAGCAGTTTTCAGGGGCGGGGATCCTACGAGCAGTACTTC.